One and the same sample provided the 26 T cell receptor beta chains below, sequenced in a study of OX40 agonist ivuxolimab in advanced cancers. Clones were sequenced by immunoSEQ multiplex PCR, and TCRdb holds only the in-frame ones, with some missing. The profile shows approximately 15,000 clones, around 77% of them singletons. Sequencing was performed on CD4+ or CD8+ T cells sorted from blood, taken in a trial of the OX40 agonist ivuxolimab. The receptors here all came from an adult with an advanced solid tumor such as melanoma, head and neck, liver or kidney cancer.

This clone is deemed medium-sized. The V call is TRBV13, the J call TRBJ2-7, with 12 bases identical to TRBD2. Trimming cost V 6 bases and J 6 bases; bases outside gene matches: 9. Per the germline V gene, CDR1 is PRHDT and CDR2 is FYEKMQ (reference sequence). This CDR3 spans 15 amino acids. The CDR3 bases are TGTGCCAGCAGTCAAGGACTAGCGGGGTCCCCCGAGCAGTACTTC. Its translation: CASSQGLAGSPEQYF.

The chain couples TRBV29-1 to TRBJ1-2; D remains ambiguous. The CDR3 runs 12 residues. Germline V gene sequence: CDR1 SQVTM, CDR2 ANQGSEA. With 4 bases removed from V and 3 bases from J, the gap between germline ends came to 9 bases. The CDR3 DNA reads TGCAGCGTTGTAACAGACCACTATGGCTACACCTTC. Its protein product is CSVVTDHYGYTF. Full variable domain (remainder filled in from reference TRBV29-1 and TRBJ1-2): SAVISQKPSRDICQRGTSLTIQCQVDSQVTMMFWYRQQPGQSLTLIATANQGSEATYESGFVIDKFPISRPNLTFSTLTVSNMSPEDSSIYLCSVVTDHYGYTFGSGTRLTVV.

V gene TRBV7-2 combines with J gene TRBJ2-7; 7 bases agree with TRBD2. The CDR3 covers 17 residues. Unmatched junction bases numbered 17, after V lost 2 bases and J lost 7 bases. Germline CDR1 SGHTA, CDR2 FQGNSA. The CDR3 protein is CASSLTVRGSPQLEQYF. The CDR3 bases are TGTGCCAGCAGCTTAACGGTTCGCGGGAGTCCTCAATTAGAGCAGTACTTC.

This clone was observed a few times. This chain joins TRBV7-9 and TRBJ1-2; no firm D call. The length of the CDR3 is 13 residues. CDR1 is SEHNR, CDR2 FQNEAQ, per germline (reference sequence). Trimming left V 5 bases short and J 3 bases short, with 10 bases between. The DNA of the CDR3 is TGTGCCAGCAGCCCCGACAATTACTATGGCTACACCTTC. This codes for CASSPDNYYGYTF.

The V gene is TRBV30, the J gene TRBJ2-7; perhaps TRBD2 as D (5 bases). V lost 3 bases to trimming and J lost 5 bases, with 17 bases between them. Germline assignment: CDR1 GTSNPN and CDR2 SVGIG (reference sequence). CDR3 length: 14 residues. The CDR3 coding sequence is TGTGCCTGGAGGAAGACTGCGGGTGGGAACGAGCAGTACTTC. Amino acid sequence: CAWRKTAGGNEQYF.

The CDR3 sequence is CASIKREEETQYF. For the CDR3, the DNA is TGTGCCAGCATTAAGCGGGAGGAAGAGACCCAGTACTTC. The rearrangement links TRBV28 to TRBJ2-5; 9 bases match TRBD2. The CDR3 is 13 residues long. Germline V lookup: CDR1 MDHEN, CDR2 SYDVKM. The V and J ends lost 7 bases and 3 bases, in that order; junction bases with no gene match: 3.

The chain joins TRBV11-2 to TRBJ2-7; D call uncertain. Germline loops: CDR1 SGHAT, CDR2 FQNNGV. This CDR3 region has 12 residues. The V and J ends lost 0 bases and 2 bases respectively, with 2 bases between them. CDR3 DNA: TGTGCCAGCAGCTTAGACCCCTACGAGCAGTACTTC. Protein: CASSLDPYEQYF.

The chain is built from TRBV5-6 and TRBJ1-1; TRBD1 agrees at 7 bases. Germline V gives CDR1 SGHDT, CDR2 YYEEEE. The CDR3 consists of 13 residues. The V gene end was trimmed by 2 bases and the J gene end by 3 bases; junction bases not matched to a gene: 1. This CDR3 reads CASSLDRDTEAFF. The CDR3 DNA reads as TGTGCCAGCAGCTTAGACAGGGACACTGAAGCTTTCTTT.

This clone was detected only once. V is TRBV7-8 and J is TRBJ2-1; 13 bases agree with TRBD2. V shed 3 bases and J 10 bases; nucleotides not matched to a gene: 12. CDR1 and CDR2 from the germline V gene are SGHVS and FQNEAQ. The CDR3 sequence is 17 residues long. Written as DNA, the CDR3 is TGTGCCAGCAGCTTTTTTACAGGGACTAGCGGGATTGGGGAGCAGTTCTTC. Translation: CASSFFTGTSGIGEQFF.

The genes are TRBV6-5 and TRBJ1-5; D is perhaps TRBD1 (6 bases). This CDR3 has 14 residues. Per germline, CDR1 MNHEY and CDR2 SVGAGI. Deletions cut 10 bases from V and 0 bases from J, with 13 bases between. The CDR3 is CATGQSHSNQPQHF. The CDR3 nucleotides are TGTGCCACCGGACAGTCCCATAGCAATCAGCCCCAGCATTTT.

The V call is TRBV5-1, the J call TRBJ1-1, with a possible D match to TRBD1 (6 bases). V was pared by 7 bases and J by 2 bases, with 12 bases between. CDR3 length: 13 amino acids. Germline V gives CDR1 SGHRS, CDR2 YFSETQ. The CDR3 is CASRGHRNTEAFF. For the CDR3, the DNA is TGCGCCAGCCGGGGGCACCGAAACACTGAAGCTTTCTTT.

A few counts support this clone. The chain carries TRBV6-1 and TRBJ2-1; TRBD1 or TRBD2 may be the D gene (5 bases each). Germline V CDR1 and CDR2: MNHNS, SASEGT. V gave up 5 bases and J gave up 3 bases, with 11 bases separating them. This CDR3 comprises 14 residues. CDR3 DNA: TGTGCCAGCAGTTATTCGGGGCTCTACAATGAGCAGTTCTTC. Translation gives CASSYSGLYNEQFF.

This clone occurred a few times. The chain couples TRBV13 to TRBJ1-2, with TRBD1 as a possible D gene (6 bases). V was clipped by 6 bases and J by 3 bases, with 17 bases between them. The length of the CDR3 is 15 residues. CDR1 is PRHDT, CDR2 FYEKMQ, per germline (reference sequence). CDR3: CASSLKMGGYYGYTF. DNA for the CDR3: TGTGCCAGCAGTTTAAAGATGGGGGGCTACTATGGCTACACCTTC.

The CDR3 loop reads CASSDSSGSGPGELFF. The CDR3, as DNA: TGTGCCAGCAGTGACTCTAGCGGGAGTGGTCCCGGGGAGCTGTTTTTT. This rearrangement joins TRBV6-4 to TRBJ2-2; TRBD2 matches 9 bases. CDR3 length: 16 amino acids. CDR1 is MRHNA and CDR2 is SNTAGT in the germline V gene. The V segment lost 0 bases and the J segment 6 bases; nucleotides outside the gene matches: 5.

V gene TRBV7-9 combines with J gene TRBJ1-2; D unclear. CDR1 and CDR2 from the germline V gene are SEHNR and FQNEAQ (reference sequence). The CDR3 sequence is 17 residues long. V was cut by 4 bases and J by 1 base, with 19 bases left in between. The DNA for the CDR3 is TGTGCCAGCAGCTATAGTCGCGGGGTTAAACTTAACTATGGCTACACCTTC. Translating it yields CASSYSRGVKLNYGYTF.

The rearrangement uses TRBV9 and TRBJ1-1; unclear D gene. The germline V gene encodes CDR1 SGDLS and CDR2 YYNGEE. The V gene lost 0 bases and the J gene lost 4 bases, with 4 bases spanning the gap. The CDR3 contains 12 residues. The CDR3 is CASSVGGTEAFF. The CDR3 DNA reads as TGTGCCAGCAGCGTAGGGGGCACTGAAGCTTTCTTT.

V and J are TRBV6-5 and TRBJ2-7; perhaps TRBD2 as D (6 bases). The CDR3 contains 13 residues. Germline CDR1 reads MNHEY; CDR2 reads SVGAGI. V gave up 8 bases and J gave up 3 bases, with 14 bases separating them. The CDR3 region is CASGRAEGYEQYF. CDR3 coding DNA: TGTGCCAGCGGTAGGGCGGAGGGCTACGAGCAGTACTTC.

This chain connects TRBV4-1 to TRBJ1-3; tentatively, D is TRBD1 (5 bases). The CDR3 length is 19 residues. V gave up 0 bases and J gave up 1 base, with 19 bases separating them. Per germline, CDR1 MGHRA and CDR2 YSYEKL. This chain's CDR3 is CASSQDIAGRVGSGNTIYF. CDR3 nucleotide sequence: TGCGCCAGCAGCCAAGATATCGCAGGGCGGGTTGGTTCTGGAAACACCATATATTTT.

This clone was seen a few times. This chain uses TRBV28 with TRBJ1-5; no clear D gene. CDR3 size: 12 residues. With 3 bases removed from V and 4 bases from J, the gap between germline ends came to 4 bases. Germline lookup yields CDR1 MDHEN and CDR2 SYDVKM. CDR3 sequence reads: CASSFPNQPQHF. CDR3 DNA sequence: TGTGCCAGCAGTTTCCCTAATCAGCCCCAGCATTTT. The full variable domain, rest sourced from reference TRBV28 and TRBJ1-5, is DVKVTQSSRYLVKRTGEKVFLECVQDMDHENMFWYRQDPGLGLRLIYFSYDVKMKEKGDIPEGYSVSREKKERFSLILESASTNQTSMYLCASSFPNQPQHFGDGTRLSIL.

V usage is TRBV4-1 and J usage is TRBJ1-5, with a possible D match to TRBD1 (6 bases). The CDR3 has 15 amino acids. Trimming took 1 base from V and 6 from J, leaving 13 bases between them. In germline, CDR1 is MGHRA, CDR2 YSYEKL. CDR3 residues: CASSQVWQGSQPQHF. CDR3 sequence (DNA): TGCGCCAGCAGCCAAGTCTGGCAGGGGAGTCAGCCCCAGCATTTT.

This clone is deemed medium-sized. This sequence joins TRBV6-1 and TRBJ1-2, with D perhaps TRBD1 (6 bases). The length of the CDR3 is 11 residues. V gave up 9 bases and J gave up 6 bases, with 11 bases separating them. CDR1 is MNHNS, CDR2 SASEGT, per germline. The CDR3 bases are TGTGCCAGGTCAGGACAGAATGGCTACACCTTC. This translates into CARSGQNGYTF.

The chain carries TRBV4-1 and TRBJ2-7, with D perhaps TRBD1 or TRBD2 (5 bases each). Trimming shortened V by 3 bases and J by 2 bases, and 14 bases separated the two germline ends. This CDR3 has 15 residues. In germline, CDR1 is MGHRA, CDR2 YSYEKL. The chain's CDR3 is CASSHVRDRTYEQYF. CDR3 in DNA: TGCGCCAGCAGCCATGTCCGGGACCGAACCTACGAGCAGTACTTC.

V is TRBV27 and J is TRBJ1-1; D is unclear. The CDR3 sequence is 13 residues long. The germline V gene encodes CDR1 MNHEY and CDR2 SMNVEV (reference sequence). With 6 bases removed from V and 12 bases from J, the gap between germline ends came to 20 bases. In DNA, the CDR3 is TGTGCCAGCAGCTATATCGTTGGCGGTCGAACTTTCTTT. It specifies CASSYIVGGRTFF.

This clone was counted a few times. The chain links TRBV27 to TRBJ2-1, with 7 bases that match TRBD2. From germline, CDR1 is MNHEY and CDR2 SMNVEV (reference sequence). The CDR3 is 14 amino acids. V was clipped by 5 bases and J by 4 bases; unmatched bases: 5. This CDR3 is CASSPLAGYNEQFF. The CDR3 nucleotides are TGTGCCAGCAGTCCATTAGCGGGTTACAATGAGCAGTTCTTC.

V gene TRBV4-1 combines with J gene TRBJ1-4; perhaps TRBD1 as D (6 bases). V was clipped by 4 bases and J by 7 bases, with 16 bases between them. The CDR3 covers 15 residues. Germline V gene data show CDR1 as MGHRA and CDR2 as YSYEKL. CDR3 in amino acids: CASSLAQGRREKLFF. The DNA for the CDR3 is TGCGCCAGCAGCCTTGCTCAGGGGCGTCGTGAAAAACTGTTTTTT.

The chain combines TRBV13 with TRBJ2-7; 10 nucleotides agree with TRBD1. Germline V gene data show CDR1 as PRHDT and CDR2 as FYEKMQ (reference sequence). The CDR3 totals 14 residues. J was trimmed by 5 bases and V by 5 bases; bases with no gene match: 6. CDR3 amino acids: CASSLRDRGNEQYF. For the CDR3, the DNA is TGTGCCAGCAGCCTCCGGGACAGGGGAAACGAGCAGTACTTC.